The clone carrying this TCR beta chain was observed many times. The data were taken from a study of blood T cells in healthy people across ages. With 4 bases removed from V and 3 bases from J, the gap between germline ends came to 10 bases. This CDR3 is built from 13 residues. Germline loops: CDR1 MNHEY, CDR2 SMNVEV (reference sequence). Combining a sample-barcoded 5' primer with a J-beta primer mix, a second PCR ran for about 7 to 11 cycles. TCRdb reprocessed the 5' RACE reads via MiXCR and lists one record per CDR3 protein. This repertoire shows about 1.7 million distinct CDR3 sequences, under 30% found once; its top ten account for around 7.7%.

This clonotype was sampled from a young woman in good health. Material for sequencing was blood. The chain recombines TRBV27 with TRBJ2-7; D not resolved. CDR3 coding DNA: TGTGCCAGCAGTTCCTCCGAACACTACGAGCAGTACTTC. It is translated as CASSSSEHYEQYF.